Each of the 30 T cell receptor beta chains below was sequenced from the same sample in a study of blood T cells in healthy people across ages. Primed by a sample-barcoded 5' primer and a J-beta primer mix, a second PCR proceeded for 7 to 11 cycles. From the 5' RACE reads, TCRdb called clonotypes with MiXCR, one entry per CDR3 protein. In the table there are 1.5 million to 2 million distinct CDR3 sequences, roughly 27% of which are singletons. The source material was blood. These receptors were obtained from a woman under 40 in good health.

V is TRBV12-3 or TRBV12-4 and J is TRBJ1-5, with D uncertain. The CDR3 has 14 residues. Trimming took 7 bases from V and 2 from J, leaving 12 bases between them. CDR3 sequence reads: CASTVLGGNQPQHF. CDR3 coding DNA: TGTGCCAGCACCGTTCTGGGCGGCAATCAGCCCCAGCATTTT.

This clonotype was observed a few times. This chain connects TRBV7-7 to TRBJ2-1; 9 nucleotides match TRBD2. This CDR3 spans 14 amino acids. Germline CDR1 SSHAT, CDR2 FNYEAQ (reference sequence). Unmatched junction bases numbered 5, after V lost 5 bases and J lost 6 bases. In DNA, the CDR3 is TGTGCCAGCAGCCAAGGACTAGCGAGCAATGAGCAGTTCTTC. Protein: CASSQGLASNEQFF.

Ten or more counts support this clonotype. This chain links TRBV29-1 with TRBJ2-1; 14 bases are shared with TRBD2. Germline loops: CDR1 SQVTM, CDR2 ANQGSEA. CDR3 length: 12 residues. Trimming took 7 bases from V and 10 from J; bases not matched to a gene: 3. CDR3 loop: CSGGTSGGEQFF. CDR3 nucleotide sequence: TGCAGCGGCGGGACTAGCGGGGGAGAGCAGTTCTTC.

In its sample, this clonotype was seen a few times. The CDR3 bases are TGCGCCAGCAGCTTGGAAGGGGTTGATGGCTACACCTTC. It encodes CASSLEGVDGYTF. The V call is TRBV5-1, the J call TRBJ1-2; TRBD1 is a possible D gene (5 bases). Trimming pared 0 bases from V and 6 bases from J, leaving 9 bases between. The CDR3 consists of 13 residues. Germline CDR1 and CDR2: SGHRS and YFSETQ. Full variable domain (outside the CDR3, taken from reference TRBV5-1 and TRBJ1-2): KAGVTQTPRYLIKTRGQQVTLSCSPISGHRSVSWYQQTPGQGLQFLFEYFSETQRNKGNFPGRFSGRQFSNSRSEMNVSTLELGDSALYLCASSLEGVDGYTFGSGTRLTVV.

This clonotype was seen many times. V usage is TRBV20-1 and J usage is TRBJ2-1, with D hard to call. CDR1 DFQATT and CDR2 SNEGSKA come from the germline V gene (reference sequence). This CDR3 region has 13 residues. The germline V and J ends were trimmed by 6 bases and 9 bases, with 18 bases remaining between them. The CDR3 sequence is CSALRYSRPEQFF. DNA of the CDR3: TGCAGTGCGCTGCGCTATTCTCGGCCTGAGCAGTTCTTC.

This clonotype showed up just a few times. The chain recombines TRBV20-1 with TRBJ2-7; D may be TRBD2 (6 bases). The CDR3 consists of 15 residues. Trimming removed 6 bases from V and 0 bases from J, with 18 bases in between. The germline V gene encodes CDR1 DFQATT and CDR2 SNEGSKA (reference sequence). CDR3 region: CSATGEAGDSYEQYF. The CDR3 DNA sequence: TGCAGTGCCACGGGGGAAGCGGGTGACTCCTACGAGCAGTACTTC.

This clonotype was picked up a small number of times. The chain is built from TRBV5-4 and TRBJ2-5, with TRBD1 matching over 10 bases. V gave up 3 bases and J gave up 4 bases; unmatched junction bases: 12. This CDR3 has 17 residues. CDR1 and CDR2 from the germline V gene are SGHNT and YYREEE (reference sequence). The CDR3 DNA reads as TGTGCCAGCAGCTCGCACGACAGGGGGCGTTCTCGAGAGACCCAGTACTTC. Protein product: CASSSHDRGRSRETQYF.

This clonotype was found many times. The CDR3 sequence is CASSLRGIDNEQFF. CDR3 nucleotide sequence: TGCGCCAGCAGCTTGAGGGGGATCGACAATGAGCAGTTCTTC. The chain has TRBV5-1 and TRBJ2-1; possibly TRBD1 for D (6 bases). V gave up 1 base and J gave up 5 bases, with 10 bases separating them. The CDR3 length is 14 residues. Germline CDR1 is SGHRS and CDR2 is YFSETQ.

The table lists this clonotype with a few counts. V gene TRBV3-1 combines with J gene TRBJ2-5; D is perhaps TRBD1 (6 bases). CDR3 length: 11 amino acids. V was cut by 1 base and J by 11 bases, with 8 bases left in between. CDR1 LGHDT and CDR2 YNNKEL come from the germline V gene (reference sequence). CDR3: CASSQGQGQYF. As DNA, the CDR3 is TGTGCCAGCAGCCAAGGCCAGGGGCAGTACTTC.

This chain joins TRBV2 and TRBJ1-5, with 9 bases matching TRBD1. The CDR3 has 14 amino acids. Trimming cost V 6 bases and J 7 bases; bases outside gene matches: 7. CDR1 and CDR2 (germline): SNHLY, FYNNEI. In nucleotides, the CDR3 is TGTGCCAGCAGGGCACAGGGGGCTAGGCAGCCCCAGCATTTT. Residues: CASRAQGARQPQHF.

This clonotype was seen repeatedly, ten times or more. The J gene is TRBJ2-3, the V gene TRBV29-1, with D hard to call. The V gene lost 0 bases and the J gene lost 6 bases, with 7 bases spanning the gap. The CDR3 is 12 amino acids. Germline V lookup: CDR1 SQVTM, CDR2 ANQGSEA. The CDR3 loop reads CSVEEGSDTQYF. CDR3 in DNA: TGCAGCGTTGAAGAAGGGTCGGATACGCAGTATTTT.

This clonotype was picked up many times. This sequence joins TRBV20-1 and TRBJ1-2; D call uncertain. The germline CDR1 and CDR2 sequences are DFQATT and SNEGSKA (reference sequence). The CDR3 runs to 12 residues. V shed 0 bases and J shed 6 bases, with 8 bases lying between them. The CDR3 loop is CSARETQDGYTF. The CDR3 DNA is TGCAGTGCTAGAGAGACCCAGGATGGCTACACCTTC.

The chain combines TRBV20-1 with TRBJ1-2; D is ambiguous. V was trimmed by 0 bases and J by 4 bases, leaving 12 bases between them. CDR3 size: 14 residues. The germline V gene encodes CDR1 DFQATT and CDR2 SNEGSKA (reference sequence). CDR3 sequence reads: CSARDPKEIYGYTF. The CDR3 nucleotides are TGCAGTGCTAGAGATCCAAAGGAAATCTATGGCTACACCTTC.

The CDR3 spells CAISETDTIYF. For the CDR3, the DNA is TGTGCCATCAGTGAGACAGACACCATATATTTT. The gene calls are TRBV10-3 and TRBJ1-3; D unresolved. The CDR3 runs 11 residues. The V gene's germline CDR1 is ENHRY and CDR2 SYGVKD. Trimming took 2 bases from V and 8 from J, leaving 4 bases between them.

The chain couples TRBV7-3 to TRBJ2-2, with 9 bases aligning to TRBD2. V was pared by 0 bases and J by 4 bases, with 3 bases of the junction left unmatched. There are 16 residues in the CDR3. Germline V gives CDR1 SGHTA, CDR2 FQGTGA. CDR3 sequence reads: CASSLTSGGATGELFF. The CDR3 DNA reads TGTGCCAGCAGCTTAACTAGCGGGGGAGCCACCGGGGAGCTGTTTTTT.

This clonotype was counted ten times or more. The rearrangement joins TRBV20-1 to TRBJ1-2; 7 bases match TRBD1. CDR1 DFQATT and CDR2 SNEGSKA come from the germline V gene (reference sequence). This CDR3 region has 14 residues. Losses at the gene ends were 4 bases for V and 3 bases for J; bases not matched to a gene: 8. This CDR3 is CSATRQGGDYGYTF. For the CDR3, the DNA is TGCAGTGCTACCCGACAGGGAGGGGACTATGGCTACACCTTC.

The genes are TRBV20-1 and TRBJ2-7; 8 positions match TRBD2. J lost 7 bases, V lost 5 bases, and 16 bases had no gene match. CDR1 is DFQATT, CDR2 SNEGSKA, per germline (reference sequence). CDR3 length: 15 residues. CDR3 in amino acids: CSAGEPLAEKGEQYF. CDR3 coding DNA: TGCAGTGCTGGGGAGCCACTAGCGGAAAAGGGAGAGCAGTACTTC.

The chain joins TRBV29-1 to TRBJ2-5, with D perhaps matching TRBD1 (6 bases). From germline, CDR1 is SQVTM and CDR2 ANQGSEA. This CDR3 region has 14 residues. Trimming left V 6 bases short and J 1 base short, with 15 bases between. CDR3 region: CSVLGGQFQETQYF. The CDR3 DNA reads TGCAGCGTCCTAGGGGGACAATTCCAAGAGACCCAGTACTTC.

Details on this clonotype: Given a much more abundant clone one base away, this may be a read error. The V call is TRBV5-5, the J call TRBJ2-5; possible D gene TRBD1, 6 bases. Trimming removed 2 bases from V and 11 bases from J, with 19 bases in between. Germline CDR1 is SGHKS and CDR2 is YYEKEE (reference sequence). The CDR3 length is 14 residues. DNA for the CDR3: TGTGCCAGCAGCTTTCGGGACACGGGGCATGAGCAGTACTTC. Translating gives CASSFRDTGHEQYF.

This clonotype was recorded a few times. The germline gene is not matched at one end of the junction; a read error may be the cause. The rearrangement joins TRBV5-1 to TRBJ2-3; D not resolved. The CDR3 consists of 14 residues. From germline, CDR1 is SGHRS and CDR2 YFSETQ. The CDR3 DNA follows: TGCGCCGGCAGCCCCCTTAGGAGCACAGATACGCAGTATTTT. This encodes CAGSPLRSTDTQYF.

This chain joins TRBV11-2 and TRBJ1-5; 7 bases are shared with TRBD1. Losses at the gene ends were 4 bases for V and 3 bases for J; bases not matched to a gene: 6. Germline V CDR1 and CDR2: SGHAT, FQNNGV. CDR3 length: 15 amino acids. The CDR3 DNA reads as TGTGCCAGCAGCTCAAGGGGGCAGGTCAATCAGCCCCAGCATTTT. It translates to CASSSRGQVNQPQHF.

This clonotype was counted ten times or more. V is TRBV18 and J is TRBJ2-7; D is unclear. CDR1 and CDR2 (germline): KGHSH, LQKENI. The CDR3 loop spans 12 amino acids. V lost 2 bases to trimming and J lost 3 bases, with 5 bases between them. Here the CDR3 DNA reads TGTGCCAGCTCACCAGTCCTCTACGAGCAGTACTTC. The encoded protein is CASSPVLYEQYF.

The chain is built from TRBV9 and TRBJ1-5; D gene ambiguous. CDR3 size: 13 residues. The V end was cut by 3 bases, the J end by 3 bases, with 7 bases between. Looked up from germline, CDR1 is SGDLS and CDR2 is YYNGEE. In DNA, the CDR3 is TGTGCCAGCAGCGCAGCAGACAATCAGCCCCAGCATTTT. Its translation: CASSAADNQPQHF.

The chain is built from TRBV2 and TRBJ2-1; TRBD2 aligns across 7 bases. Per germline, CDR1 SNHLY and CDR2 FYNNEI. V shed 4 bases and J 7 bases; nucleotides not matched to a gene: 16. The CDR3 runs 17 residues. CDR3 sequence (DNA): TGTGCCAGCAGTGGAATAGGGAGGGGTAATTACGGGAATGAGCAGTTCTTC. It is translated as CASSGIGRGNYGNEQFF.

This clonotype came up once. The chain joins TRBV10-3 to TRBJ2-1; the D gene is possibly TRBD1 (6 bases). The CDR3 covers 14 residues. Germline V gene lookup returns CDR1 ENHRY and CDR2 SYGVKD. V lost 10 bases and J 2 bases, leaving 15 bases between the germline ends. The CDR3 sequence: CATEKDSTYNEQFF. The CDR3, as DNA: TGTGCCACCGAGAAGGACAGTACCTACAATGAGCAGTTCTTC.

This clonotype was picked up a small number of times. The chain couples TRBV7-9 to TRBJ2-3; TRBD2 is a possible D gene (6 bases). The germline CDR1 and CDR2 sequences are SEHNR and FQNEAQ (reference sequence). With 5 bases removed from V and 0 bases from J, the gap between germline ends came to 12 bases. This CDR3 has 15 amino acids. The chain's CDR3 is CASSHRLGSTDTQYF. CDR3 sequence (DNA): TGTGCCAGCAGCCACCGACTAGGCAGCACAGATACGCAGTATTTT. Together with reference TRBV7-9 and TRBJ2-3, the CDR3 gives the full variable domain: DTGVSQNPRHKITKRGQNVTFRCDPISEHNRLYWYRQTLGQGPEFLTYFQNEAQLEKSRLLSDRFSAERPKGSFSTLEIQRTEQGDSAMYLCASSHRLGSTDTQYFGPGTRLTVL.

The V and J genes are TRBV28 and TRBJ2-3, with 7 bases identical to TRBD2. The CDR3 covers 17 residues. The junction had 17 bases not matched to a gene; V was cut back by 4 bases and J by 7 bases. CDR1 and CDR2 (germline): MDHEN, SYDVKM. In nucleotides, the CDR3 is TGTGCCAGCAGTTCCCAGTCCCGGGGGGATGCTGCAAATACGCAGTATTTT. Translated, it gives CASSSQSRGDAANTQYF.

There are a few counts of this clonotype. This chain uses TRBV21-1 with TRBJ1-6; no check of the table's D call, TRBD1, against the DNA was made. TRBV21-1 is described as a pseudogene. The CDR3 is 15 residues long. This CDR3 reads CASSITGTQRTPLHF. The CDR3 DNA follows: TGTGCCAGCAGCATCACCGGGACACAGAGGACACCCCTCCACTTT.

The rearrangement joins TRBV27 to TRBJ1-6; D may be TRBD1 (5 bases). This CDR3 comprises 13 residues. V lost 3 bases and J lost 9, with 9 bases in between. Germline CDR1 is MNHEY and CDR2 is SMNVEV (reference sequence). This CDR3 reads CASSFGGSSPLHF. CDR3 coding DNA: TGTGCCAGCAGTTTTGGGGGTAGTTCACCCCTCCACTTT.

The CDR3 DNA follows: TGCGCCAGCAGAGATTCGATGGAGACCCAGTACTTC. It codes for CASRDSMETQYF. V and J are TRBV5-1 and TRBJ2-5; D gene ambiguous. The V and J ends lost 5 bases and 5 bases respectively, with 10 bases between them. The CDR3 has 12 residues. Germline-derived CDR1 and CDR2 are SGHRS and YFSETQ.